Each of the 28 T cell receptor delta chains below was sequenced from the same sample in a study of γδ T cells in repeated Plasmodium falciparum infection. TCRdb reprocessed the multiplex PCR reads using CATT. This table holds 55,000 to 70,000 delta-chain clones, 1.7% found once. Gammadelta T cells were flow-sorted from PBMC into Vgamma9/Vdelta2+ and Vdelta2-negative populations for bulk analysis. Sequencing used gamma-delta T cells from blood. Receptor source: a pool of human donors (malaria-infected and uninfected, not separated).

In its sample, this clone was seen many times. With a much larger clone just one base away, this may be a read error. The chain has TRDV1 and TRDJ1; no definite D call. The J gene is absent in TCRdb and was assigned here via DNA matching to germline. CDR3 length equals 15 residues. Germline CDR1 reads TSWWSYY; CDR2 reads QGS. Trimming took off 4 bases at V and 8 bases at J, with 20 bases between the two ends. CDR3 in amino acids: CALGAALLFQGKLIF. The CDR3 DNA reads TGTGCTCTTGGGGCTGCCCTCCTGTTTCAGGGAAAACTCATCTTT.

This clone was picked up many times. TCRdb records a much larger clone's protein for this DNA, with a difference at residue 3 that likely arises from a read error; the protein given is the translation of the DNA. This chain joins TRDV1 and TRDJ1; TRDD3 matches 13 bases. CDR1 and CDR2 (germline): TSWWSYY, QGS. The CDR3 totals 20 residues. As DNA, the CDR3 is TGTGCTCCTGGGGAACCCTACCCAAACCTCTACTGGGGGATACGAGATAAACTCATCTTT. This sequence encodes CAPGEPYPNLYWGIRDKLIF.

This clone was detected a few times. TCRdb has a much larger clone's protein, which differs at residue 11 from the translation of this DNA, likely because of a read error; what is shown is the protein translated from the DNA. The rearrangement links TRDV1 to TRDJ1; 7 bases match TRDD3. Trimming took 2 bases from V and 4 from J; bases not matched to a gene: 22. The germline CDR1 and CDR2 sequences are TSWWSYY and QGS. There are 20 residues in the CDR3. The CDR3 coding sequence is TGTGCTCTTGGGGAATCATTGTATTGGGGGACCCCCAAGACTTACGATAAACTCATCTTT. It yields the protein CALGESLYWGTPKTYDKLIF.

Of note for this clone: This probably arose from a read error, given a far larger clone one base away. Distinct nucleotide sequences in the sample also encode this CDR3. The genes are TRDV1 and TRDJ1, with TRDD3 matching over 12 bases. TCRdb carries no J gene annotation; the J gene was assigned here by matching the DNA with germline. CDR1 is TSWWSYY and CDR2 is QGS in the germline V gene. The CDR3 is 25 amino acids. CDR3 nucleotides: TGTGCCCTTGGGGAATTAGCCTTCCTCCAAAAGTTACGTACTGGGGGATACCCCCTCACCGATAAACTCATCTTT. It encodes CALGELAFLQKLRTGGYPLTDKLIF.

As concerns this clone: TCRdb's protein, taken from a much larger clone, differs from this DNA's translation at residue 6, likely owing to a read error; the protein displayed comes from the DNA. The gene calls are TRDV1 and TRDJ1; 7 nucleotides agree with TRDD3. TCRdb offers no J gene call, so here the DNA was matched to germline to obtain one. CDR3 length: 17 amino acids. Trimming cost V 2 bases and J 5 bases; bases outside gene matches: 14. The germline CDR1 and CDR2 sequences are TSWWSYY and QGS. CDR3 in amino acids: CALGECSLGYYRDKLIF. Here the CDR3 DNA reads TGTGCTCTTGGGGAATGCAGCCTGGGATACTACCGGGATAAACTCATCTTT.

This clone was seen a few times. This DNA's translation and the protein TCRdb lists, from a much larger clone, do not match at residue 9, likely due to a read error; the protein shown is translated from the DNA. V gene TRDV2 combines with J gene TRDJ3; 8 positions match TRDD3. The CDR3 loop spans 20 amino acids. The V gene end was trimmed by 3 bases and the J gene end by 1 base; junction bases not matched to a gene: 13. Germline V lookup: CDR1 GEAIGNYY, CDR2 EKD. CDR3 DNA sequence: TGTGCCTGTGACTCCTACTGGGGGGTACTCCCGTCCTGGGACACCCGACAGATGTTTTTC. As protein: CACDSYWGVLPSWDTRQMFF.

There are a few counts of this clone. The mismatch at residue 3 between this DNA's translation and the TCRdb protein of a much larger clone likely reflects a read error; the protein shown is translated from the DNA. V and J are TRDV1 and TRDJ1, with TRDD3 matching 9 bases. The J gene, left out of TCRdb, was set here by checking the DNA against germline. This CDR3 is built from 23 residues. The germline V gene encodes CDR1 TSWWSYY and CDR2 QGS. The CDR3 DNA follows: TGTGCTCCTGGGGATCCGTTGGGTCCTACAAAATCTACTGGGGGACTAAACACCGATAAACTCATCTTT. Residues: CAPGDPLGPTKSTGGLNTDKLIF.

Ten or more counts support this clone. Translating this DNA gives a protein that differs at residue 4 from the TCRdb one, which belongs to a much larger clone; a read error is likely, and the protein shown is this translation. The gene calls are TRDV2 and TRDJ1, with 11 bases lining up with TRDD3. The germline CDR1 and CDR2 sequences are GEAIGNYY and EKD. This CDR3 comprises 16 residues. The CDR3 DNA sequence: TGTGCCTGTAACACCGTTGGGGGATACGCATCCGATAAACTCATCTTT. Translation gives CACNTVGGYASDKLIF.

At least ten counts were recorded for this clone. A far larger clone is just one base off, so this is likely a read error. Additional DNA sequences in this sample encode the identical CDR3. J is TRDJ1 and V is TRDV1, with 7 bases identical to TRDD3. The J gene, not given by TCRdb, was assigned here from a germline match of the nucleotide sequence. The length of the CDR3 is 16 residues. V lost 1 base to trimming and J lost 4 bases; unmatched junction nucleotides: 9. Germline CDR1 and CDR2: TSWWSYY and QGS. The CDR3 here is CALGERLGVCGDKLIF. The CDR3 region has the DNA TGTGCTCTTGGGGAACGCCTGGGGGTCTGCGGCGATAAACTCATCTTT.

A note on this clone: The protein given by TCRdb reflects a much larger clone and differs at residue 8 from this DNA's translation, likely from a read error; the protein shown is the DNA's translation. The DNA for the CDR3 is TGTGCTCTTGGGGAACTAAAACCGGTGGGCCTTCCCCCGATAGTCGATAAACTCATCTTT. Translated: CALGELKPVGLPPIVDKLIF. This chain connects TRDV1 to TRDJ1, with a tentative D call TRDD2 (6 bases). Trimming removed 0 bases from V and 4 bases from J, with 27 bases in between. Germline CDR1 reads TSWWSYY; CDR2 reads QGS. The length of the CDR3 is 20 residues.

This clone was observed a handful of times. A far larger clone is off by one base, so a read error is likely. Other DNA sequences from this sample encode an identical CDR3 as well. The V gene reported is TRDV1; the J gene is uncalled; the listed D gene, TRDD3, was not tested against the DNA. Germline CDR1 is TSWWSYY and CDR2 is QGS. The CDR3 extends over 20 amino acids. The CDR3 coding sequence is TGTGCTCTTGGGGAAACCCGGTACTGGGGGATATATTCCCACACCGATAAACTTATCTTT. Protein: CALGETRYWGIYSHTDKLIF.

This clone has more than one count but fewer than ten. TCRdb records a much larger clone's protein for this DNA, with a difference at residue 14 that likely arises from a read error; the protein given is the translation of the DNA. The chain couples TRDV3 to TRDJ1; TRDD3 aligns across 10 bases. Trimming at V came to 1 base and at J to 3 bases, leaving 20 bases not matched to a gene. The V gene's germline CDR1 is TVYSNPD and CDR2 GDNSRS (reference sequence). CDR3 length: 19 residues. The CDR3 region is CAFNPRGIRASGDADKLIF. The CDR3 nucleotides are TGTGCCTTTAATCCCCGGGGGATACGGGCCTCTGGGGACGCCGATAAACTCATCTTT.

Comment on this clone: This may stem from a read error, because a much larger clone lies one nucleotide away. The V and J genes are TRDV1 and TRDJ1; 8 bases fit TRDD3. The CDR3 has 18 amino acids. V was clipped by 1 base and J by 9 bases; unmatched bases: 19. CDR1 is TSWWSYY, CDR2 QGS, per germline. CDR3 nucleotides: TGTGCTCTTGGGGAACCCCTCTGGGTTACTGGGGGTTCAGATGAACTCATCTTT. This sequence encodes CALGEPLWVTGGSDELIF.

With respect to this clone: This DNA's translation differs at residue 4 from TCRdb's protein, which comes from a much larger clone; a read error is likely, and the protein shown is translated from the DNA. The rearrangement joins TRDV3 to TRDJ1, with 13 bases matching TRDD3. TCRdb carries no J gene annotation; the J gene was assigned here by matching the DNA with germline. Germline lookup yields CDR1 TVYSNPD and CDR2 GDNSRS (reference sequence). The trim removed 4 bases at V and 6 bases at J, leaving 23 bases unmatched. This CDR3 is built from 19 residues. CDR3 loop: CAYAPSSYWGIRRDNKLIF. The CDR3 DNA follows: TGTGCCTATGCCCCGAGTTCTTACTGGGGGATACGAAGGGATAATAAACTCATCTTT.

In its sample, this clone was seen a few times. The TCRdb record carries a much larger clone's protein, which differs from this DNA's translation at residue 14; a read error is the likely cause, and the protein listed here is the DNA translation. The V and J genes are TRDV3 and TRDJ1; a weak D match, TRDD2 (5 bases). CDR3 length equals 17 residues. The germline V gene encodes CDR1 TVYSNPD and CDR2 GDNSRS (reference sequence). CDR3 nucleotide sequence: TGTGCCTCACGCCGAATGTCCGCCTACCTATACACCGATGAACTCATCTTT. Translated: CASRRMSAYLYTDELIF.

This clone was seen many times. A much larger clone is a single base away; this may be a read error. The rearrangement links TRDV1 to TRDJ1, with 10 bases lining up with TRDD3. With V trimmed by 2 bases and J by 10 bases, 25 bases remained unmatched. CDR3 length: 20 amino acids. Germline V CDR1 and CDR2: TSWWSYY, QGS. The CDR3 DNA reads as TGTGCTCTTGGGGAAAATTCCTGCGGCCTTCTCCTGTGGGGGATACAGAGACTCATCTTT. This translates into CALGENSCGLLLWGIQRLIF.

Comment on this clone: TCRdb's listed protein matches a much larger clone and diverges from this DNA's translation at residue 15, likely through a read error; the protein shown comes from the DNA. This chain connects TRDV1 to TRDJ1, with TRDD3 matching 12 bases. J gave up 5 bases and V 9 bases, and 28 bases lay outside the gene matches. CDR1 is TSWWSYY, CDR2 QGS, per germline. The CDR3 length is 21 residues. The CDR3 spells CALRVLPTIITGGYTTDKLIF. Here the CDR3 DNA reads TGTGCTCTGCGGGTCCTTCCTACGATAATAACTGGGGGATACACAACTGATAAACTCATCTTT.

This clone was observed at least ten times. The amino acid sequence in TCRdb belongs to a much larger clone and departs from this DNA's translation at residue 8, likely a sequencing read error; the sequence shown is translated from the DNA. The CDR3 DNA reads as TGTGCTCTTGGGGAACTGGGGCCCCCCTGGTACACCGATAAACTCATCTTT. Encoded protein: CALGELGPPWYTDKLIF. The chain uses TRDV1 and TRDJ1; D call uncertain. TCRdb is silent on the J gene; assignment here came from matching the DNA to germline. Germline V gene data show CDR1 as TSWWSYY and CDR2 as QGS. This CDR3 has 17 residues. The V end was cut by 0 bases, the J end by 0 bases, with 14 bases between.

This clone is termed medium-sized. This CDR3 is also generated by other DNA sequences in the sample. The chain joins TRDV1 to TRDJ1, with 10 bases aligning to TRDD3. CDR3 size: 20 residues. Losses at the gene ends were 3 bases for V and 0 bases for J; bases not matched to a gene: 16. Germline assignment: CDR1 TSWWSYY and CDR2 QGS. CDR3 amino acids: CALGDQFPAWGIHYTDKLIF. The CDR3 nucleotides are TGTGCTCTTGGGGACCAGTTTCCTGCGTGGGGGATACATTACACCGATAAACTCATCTTT.

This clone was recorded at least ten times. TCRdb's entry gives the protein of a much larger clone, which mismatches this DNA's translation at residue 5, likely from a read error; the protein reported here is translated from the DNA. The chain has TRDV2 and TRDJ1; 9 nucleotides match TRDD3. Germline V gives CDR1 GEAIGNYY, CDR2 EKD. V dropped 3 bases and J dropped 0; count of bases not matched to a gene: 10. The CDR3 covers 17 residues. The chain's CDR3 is CACDALLGDPYTDKLIF. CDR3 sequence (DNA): TGTGCCTGTGACGCCTTACTGGGGGACCCATACACCGATAAACTCATCTTT.

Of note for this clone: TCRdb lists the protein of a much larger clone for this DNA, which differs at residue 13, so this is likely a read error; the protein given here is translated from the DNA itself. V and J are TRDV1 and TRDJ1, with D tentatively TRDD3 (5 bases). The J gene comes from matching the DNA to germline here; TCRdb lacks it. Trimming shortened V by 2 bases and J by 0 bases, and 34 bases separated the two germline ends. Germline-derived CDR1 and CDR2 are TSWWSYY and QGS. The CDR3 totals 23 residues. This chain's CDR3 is CALGETSVLGRLEITTYTDKLIF. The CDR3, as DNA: TGTGCTCTTGGGGAAACTTCGGTTCTAGGGAGACTGGAGATTACTACGTACACCGATAAACTCATCTTT.

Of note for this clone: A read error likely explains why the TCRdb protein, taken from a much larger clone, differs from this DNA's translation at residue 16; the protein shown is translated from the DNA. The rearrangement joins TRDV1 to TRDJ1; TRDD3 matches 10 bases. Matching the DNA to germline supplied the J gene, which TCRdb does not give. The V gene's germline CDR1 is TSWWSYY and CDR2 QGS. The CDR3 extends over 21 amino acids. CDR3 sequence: CAIGELDHTVIGGYGIDKLIF. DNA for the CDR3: TGTGCTATTGGGGAACTAGATCATACTGTTATCGGGGGATACGGCATCGATAAACTCATCTTT.

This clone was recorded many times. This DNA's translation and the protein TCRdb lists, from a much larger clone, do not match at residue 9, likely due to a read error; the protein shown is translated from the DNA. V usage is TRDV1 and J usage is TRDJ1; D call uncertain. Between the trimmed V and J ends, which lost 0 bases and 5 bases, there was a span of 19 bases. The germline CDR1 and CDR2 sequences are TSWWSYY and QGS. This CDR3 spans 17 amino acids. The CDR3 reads CALGELGPEGLGDKLIF. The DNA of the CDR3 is TGTGCTCTTGGGGAACTGGGTCCTGAGGGCTTAGGTGATAAACTCATCTTT.

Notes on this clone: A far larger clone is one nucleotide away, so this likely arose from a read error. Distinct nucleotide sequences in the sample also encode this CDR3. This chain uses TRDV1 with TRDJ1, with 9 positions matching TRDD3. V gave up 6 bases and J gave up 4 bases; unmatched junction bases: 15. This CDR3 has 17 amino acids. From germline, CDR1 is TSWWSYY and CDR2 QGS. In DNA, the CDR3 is TGTGCTCTTGGTGATTCTACGGGGATACGATACAGCGATAAACTCATCTTT. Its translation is CALGDSTGIRYSDKLIF.

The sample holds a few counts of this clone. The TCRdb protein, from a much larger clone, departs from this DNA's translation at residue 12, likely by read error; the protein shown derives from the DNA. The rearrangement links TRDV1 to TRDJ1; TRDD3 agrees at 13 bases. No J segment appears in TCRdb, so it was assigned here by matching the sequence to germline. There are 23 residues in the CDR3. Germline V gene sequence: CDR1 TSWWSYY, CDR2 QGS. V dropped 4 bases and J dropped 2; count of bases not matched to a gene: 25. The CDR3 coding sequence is TGTGCTCTTGGGGTAGCCCCCCCGGGGGTCCTTCACTGGGGGATACGGGAGACCGATAAACTCATCTTT. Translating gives CALGVAPPGVLHWGIRETDKLIF.

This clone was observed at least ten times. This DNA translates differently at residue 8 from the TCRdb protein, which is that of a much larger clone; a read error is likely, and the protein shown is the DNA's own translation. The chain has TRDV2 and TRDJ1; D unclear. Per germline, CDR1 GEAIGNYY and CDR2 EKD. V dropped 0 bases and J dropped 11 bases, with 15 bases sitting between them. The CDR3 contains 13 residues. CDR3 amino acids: CACDTGLAMKLIF. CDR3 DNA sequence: TGTGCCTGTGACACCGGGCTGGCCATGAAGCTCATCTTT.

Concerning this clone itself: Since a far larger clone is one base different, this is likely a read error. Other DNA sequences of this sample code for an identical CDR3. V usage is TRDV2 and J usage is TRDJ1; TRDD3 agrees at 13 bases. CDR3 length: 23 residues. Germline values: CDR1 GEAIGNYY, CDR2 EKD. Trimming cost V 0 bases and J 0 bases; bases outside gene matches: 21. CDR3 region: CACDTEFSKLGDTRQTYTDKLIF. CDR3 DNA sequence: TGTGCCTGTGACACCGAGTTCTCCAAACTGGGGGATACGCGTCAAACGTACACCGATAAACTCATCTTT.

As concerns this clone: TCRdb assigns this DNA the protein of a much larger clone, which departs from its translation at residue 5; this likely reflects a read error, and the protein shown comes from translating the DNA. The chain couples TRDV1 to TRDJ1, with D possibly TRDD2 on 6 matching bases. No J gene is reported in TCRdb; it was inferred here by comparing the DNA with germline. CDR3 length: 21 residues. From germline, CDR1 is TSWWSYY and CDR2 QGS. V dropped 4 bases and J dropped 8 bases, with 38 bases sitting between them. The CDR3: CALGGRKPYGPSTILPSKLIF. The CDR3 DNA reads TGTGCTCTTGGGGGACGGAAGCCCTACGGACCTTCCACTATACTCCCGTCAAAACTCATCTTT.